This is a list of T cell receptor beta chains from one sample in a study of shared clonotypes between healthy human individuals. Measured with immunoSEQ multiplex PCR; TCRdb has only the in-frame clones, and not every one. The data show around 700,000 clones, approximately 75% seen once. The sequencing sample was made of memory CD4+ T cells sorted from blood. The source is a woman aged 25 to 39 in good health. Both conserved end residues are part of each CDR3. A D gene is named only where the DNA matches it firmly. Clone size appears in some rows only: once, few, many, or a class for an expanded clone.

abundance: NA; j_gene: TRBJ2-3; d_gene: NA; v_gene: TRBV5-8; CDR3aa: CASRSTDTQYF; CDR3nt: TGTGCCAGCAGGTCAACAGATACGCAGTATTTT
abundance: NA; j_gene: TRBJ2-7; d_gene: TRBD1; v_gene: TRBV5-1; CDR3aa: CASSEDYRRQGAYEQYF; CDR3nt: TGCGCCAGCAGCGAGGATTACCGTAGACAGGGGGCCTACGAGCAGTACTTC
abundance: NA; j_gene: TRBJ2-6; d_gene: NA; v_gene: TRBV2; CDR3aa: CASSELKPTSGANVLTF; CDR3nt: TGTGCCAGCAGTGAACTCAAGCCGACATCTGGGGCCAACGTCCTGACTTTC
abundance: NA; j_gene: TRBJ1-2; d_gene: NA; v_gene: TRBV6-4; CDR3aa: CASSVSDGTTYTF; CDR3nt: TGTGCCAGCAGTGTCTCTGACGGGACTACCTACACCTTC
abundance: NA; j_gene: TRBJ1-1; d_gene: TRBD1; v_gene: TRBV11-2; CDR3aa: CASSLAGGAGTEAFF; CDR3nt: TGTGCCAGCAGCTTAGCAGGGGGCGCAGGAACTGAAGCTTTCTTT
abundance: NA; j_gene: TRBJ1-5; d_gene: NA; v_gene: TRBV7-8; CDR3aa: CASSLLRTGGKPQHF; CDR3nt: TGTGCCAGCAGCTTACTTCGGACTGGGGGAAAGCCCCAGCATTTT
abundance: NA; j_gene: TRBJ2-1; d_gene: TRBD2; v_gene: TRBV15; CDR3aa: CATSSSRTSGSPNEQFF; CDR3nt: TGTGCCACCAGCAGCAGCAGGACTAGCGGGAGTCCCAATGAGCAGTTCTTC
abundance: NA; j_gene: TRBJ2-7; d_gene: TRBD2; v_gene: TRBV4-1; CDR3aa: CASSQVSGSGSYEQYF; CDR3nt: TGCGCCAGCAGCCAAGTGAGCGGGAGCGGATCCTACGAGCAGTACTTC
abundance: NA; j_gene: TRBJ2-7; d_gene: TRBD2; v_gene: TRBV19; CDR3aa: CASSVLAEPYEQYF; CDR3nt: TGTGCCAGTAGTGTACTAGCGGAGCCTTACGAGCAGTACTTC
abundance: few; j_gene: TRBJ2-7; d_gene: NA; v_gene: TRBV5-1; CDR3aa: CASSPGDYEQYF; CDR3nt: TGCGCCAGCAGCCCCGGAGATTACGAGCAGTACTTC
abundance: NA; j_gene: TRBJ1-1; d_gene: NA; v_gene: TRBV2; CDR3aa: CASRWASYGDSYTEAFF; CDR3nt: TGTGCCAGCAGATGGGCCTCGTATGGGGATTCGTACACTGAAGCTTTCTTT
abundance: once; j_gene: TRBJ2-5; d_gene: NA; v_gene: TRBV28; CDR3aa: CASSWASEETQYF; CDR3nt: TGTGCCAGCAGTTGGGCATCCGAAGAGACCCAGTACTTC
abundance: NA; j_gene: TRBJ1-4; d_gene: TRBD1; v_gene: TRBV2; CDR3aa: CASAGTGAEKLFF; CDR3nt: TGTGCCAGTGCCGGGACAGGGGCTGAAAAACTGTTTTTT
abundance: NA; j_gene: TRBJ2-2; d_gene: NA; v_gene: TRBV6-6; CDR3aa: CASSPRDTTGELFF; CDR3nt: TGTGCCAGCAGTCCCCGGGACACCACCGGGGAGCTGTTTTTT
abundance: NA; j_gene: TRBJ2-1; d_gene: NA; v_gene: TRBV5-4; CDR3aa: CASSLKTGSGWGNEQFF; CDR3nt: TGTGCCAGCAGCCTTAAGACAGGTAGTGGTTGGGGCAATGAGCAGTTCTTC
abundance: few; j_gene: TRBJ1-2; d_gene: NA; v_gene: TRBV7-2; CDR3aa: CASSSRGGYGYTF; CDR3nt: TGTGCCAGCAGCTCCCGGGGTGGCTATGGCTACACCTTC
abundance: NA; j_gene: TRBJ1-4; d_gene: NA; v_gene: TRBV5-4; CDR3aa: CASSSGQIDNEKLFF; CDR3nt: TGTGCCAGCAGCTCCGGACAGATCGACAATGAAAAACTGTTTTTT
abundance: NA; j_gene: TRBJ2-3; d_gene: TRBD2; v_gene: TRBV7-3; CDR3aa: CASRRGGSGGTQYF; CDR3nt: TGTGCCAGCCGACGGGGCGGGAGCGGTGGTACGCAGTATTTT